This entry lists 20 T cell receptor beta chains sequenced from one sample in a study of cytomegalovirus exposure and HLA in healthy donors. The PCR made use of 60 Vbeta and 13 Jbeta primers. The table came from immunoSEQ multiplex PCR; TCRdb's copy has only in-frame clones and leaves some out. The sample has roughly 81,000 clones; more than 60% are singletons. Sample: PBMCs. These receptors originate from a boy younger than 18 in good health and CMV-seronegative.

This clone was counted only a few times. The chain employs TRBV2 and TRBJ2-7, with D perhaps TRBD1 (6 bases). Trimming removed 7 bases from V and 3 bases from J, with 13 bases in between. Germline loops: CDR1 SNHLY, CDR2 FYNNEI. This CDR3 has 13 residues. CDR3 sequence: CASISGTNYEQYF. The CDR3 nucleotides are TGTGCCAGCATTTCCGGGACAAACTACGAGCAGTACTTC.

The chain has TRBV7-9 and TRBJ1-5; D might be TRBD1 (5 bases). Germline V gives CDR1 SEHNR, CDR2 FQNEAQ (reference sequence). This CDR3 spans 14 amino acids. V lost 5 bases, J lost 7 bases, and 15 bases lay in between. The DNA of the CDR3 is TGTGCCAGCAGCCGGGGGGGGGAAGGACAGCCCCAGCATTTT. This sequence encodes CASSRGGEGQPQHF.

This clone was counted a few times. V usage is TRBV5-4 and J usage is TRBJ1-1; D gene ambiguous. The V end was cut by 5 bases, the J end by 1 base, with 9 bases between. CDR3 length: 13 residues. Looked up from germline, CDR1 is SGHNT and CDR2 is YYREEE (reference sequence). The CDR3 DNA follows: TGTGCCAGCAGGCCCCCGAGGAACACTGAAGCTTTCTTT. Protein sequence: CASRPPRNTEAFF.

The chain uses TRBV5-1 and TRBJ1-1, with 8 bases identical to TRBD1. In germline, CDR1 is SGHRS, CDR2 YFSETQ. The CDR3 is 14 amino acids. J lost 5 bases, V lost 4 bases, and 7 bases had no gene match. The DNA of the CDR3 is TGCGCCAGCAGCCTAGACAGGGGAGGTACTGAAGCTTTCTTT. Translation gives CASSLDRGGTEAFF.

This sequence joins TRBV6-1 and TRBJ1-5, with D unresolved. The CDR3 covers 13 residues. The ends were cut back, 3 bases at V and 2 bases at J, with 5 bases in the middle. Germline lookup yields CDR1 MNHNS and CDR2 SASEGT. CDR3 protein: CASSDTGNQPQHF. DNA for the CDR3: TGTGCCAGCAGTGATACAGGCAATCAGCCCCAGCATTTT.

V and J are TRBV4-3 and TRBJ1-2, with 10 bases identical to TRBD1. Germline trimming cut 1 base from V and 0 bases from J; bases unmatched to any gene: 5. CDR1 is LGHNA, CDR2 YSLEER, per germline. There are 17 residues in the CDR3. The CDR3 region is CASSQGDRGRPNYGYTF. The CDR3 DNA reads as TGCGCCAGCAGCCAAGGTGACAGGGGGCGGCCTAACTATGGCTACACCTTC.

DNA for the CDR3: TGTGCCAGCAGCTTTACGTGGGCCGGCGAGCAGTACTTC. Amino acid sequence: CASSFTWAGEQYF. This chain links TRBV5-4 with TRBJ2-7; D not certain. This CDR3 is 13 amino acids long. The germline V and J ends were trimmed by 2 bases and 6 bases, with 12 bases remaining between them. In germline, CDR1 is SGHNT, CDR2 YYREEE (reference sequence).

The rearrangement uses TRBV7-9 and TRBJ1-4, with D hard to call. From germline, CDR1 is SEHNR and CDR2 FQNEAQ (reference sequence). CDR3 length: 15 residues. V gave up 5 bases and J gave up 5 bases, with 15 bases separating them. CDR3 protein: CASSLPEGENEKLFF. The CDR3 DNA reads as TGTGCCAGCAGCCTGCCGGAGGGAGAGAATGAAAAACTGTTTTTT.

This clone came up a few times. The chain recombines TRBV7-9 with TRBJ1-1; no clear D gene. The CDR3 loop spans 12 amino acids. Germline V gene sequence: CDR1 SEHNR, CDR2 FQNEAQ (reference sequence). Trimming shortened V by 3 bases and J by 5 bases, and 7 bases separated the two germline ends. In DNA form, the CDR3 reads TGTGCCAGCAGCTTTGCGGGAACTGAAGCTTTCTTT. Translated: CASSFAGTEAFF.

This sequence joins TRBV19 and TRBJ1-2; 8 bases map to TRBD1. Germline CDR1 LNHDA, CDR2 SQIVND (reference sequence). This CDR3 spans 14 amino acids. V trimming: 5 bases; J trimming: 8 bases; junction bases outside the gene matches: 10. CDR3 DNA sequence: TGTGCCAGTAGTTCAGGACAGGGAGGAGGCGGCTACACCTTC. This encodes CASSSGQGGGGYTF.

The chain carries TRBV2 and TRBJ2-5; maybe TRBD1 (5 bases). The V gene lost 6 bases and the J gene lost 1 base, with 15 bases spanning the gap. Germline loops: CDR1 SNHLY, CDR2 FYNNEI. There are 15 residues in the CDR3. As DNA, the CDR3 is TGTGCCAGCAGGGGGTCAAGCAGGGCCCAAGAGACCCAGTACTTC. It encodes CASRGSSRAQETQYF.

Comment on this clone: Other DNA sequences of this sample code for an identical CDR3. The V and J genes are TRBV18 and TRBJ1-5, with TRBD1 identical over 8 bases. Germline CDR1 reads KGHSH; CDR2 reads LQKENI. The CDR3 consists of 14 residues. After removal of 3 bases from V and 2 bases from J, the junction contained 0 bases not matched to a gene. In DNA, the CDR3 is TGTGCCAGCTCACCGGGACAGGGCAATCAGCCCCAGCATTTT. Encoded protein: CASSPGQGNQPQHF.

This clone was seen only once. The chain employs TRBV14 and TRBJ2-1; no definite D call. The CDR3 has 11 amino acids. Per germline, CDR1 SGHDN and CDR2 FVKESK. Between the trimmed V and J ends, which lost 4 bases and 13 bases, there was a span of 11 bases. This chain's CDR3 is CASSRSEIQFF. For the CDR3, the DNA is TGTGCCAGCAGCCGAAGCGAGATCCAGTTCTTC.

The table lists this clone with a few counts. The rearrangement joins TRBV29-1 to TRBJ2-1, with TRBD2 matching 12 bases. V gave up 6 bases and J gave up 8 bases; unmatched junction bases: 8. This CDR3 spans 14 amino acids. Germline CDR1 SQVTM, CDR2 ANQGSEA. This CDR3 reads CSVSPLAGGYEQFF. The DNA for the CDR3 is TGCAGCGTCTCCCCCCTAGCGGGGGGGTATGAGCAGTTCTTC.

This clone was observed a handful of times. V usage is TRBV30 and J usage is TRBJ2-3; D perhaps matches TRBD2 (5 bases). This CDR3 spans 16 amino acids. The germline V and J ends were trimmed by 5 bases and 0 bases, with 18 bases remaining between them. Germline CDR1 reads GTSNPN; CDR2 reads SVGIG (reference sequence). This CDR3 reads CAWVRMERLSTDTQYF. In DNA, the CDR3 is TGTGCCTGGGTACGGATGGAGCGGCTTAGCACAGATACGCAGTATTTT.

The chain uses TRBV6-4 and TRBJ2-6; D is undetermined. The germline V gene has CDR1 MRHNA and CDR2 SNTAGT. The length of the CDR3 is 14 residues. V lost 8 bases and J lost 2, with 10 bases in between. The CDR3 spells CASSGFAGANVLTF. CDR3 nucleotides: TGTGCCAGCTCGGGTTTTGCTGGGGCCAACGTCCTGACTTTC.

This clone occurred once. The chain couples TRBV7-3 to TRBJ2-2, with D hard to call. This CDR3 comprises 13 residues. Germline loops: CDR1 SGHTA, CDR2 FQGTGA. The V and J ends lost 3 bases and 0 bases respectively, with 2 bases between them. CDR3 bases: TGTGCCAGCAGCTTCTCGAACACCGGGGAGCTGTTTTTT. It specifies CASSFSNTGELFF.

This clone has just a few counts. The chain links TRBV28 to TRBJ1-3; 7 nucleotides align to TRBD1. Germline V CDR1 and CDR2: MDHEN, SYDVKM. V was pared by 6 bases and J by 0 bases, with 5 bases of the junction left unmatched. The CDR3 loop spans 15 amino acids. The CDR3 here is CASRNRDSSGNTIYF. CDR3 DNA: TGTGCCAGCAGAAACCGGGACAGCTCTGGAAACACCATATATTTT.

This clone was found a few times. The DNA of the CDR3 is TGTGCCAGCAGCCAACGCGCCCCGGCGGGGGGAGTCGGGGATACGCAGTATTTT. Amino acid sequence: CASSQRAPAGGVGDTQYF. The chain combines TRBV4-2 with TRBJ2-3; 8 nucleotides line up with TRBD2. The germline gives CDR1 LGHNA, CDR2 YNFKEQ. This CDR3 spans 18 amino acids. Unmatched junction bases numbered 16, after V lost 2 bases and J lost 6 bases.

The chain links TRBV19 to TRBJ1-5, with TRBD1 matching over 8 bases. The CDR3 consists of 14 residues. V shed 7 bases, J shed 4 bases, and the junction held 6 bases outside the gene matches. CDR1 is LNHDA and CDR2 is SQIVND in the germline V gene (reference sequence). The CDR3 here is CASTLTGANQPQHF. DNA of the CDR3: TGTGCCAGTACCTTGACAGGGGCGAATCAGCCCCAGCATTTT.